The entry below describes one T cell receptor beta chain. What this receptor recognizes is not known. Nothing much larger sits one base from this clone, and base qualities are not available. Only healthy Caucasian donors were included. The researchers also sequenced three unrelated adults who were not twins: a male aged 18 to 29, a male aged 50 to 59, and a female aged 50 to 59. Miltenyi CD45RO+ enrichment and human naive T-cell isolation kits were used to isolate memory (CD45RO+) and naive T cells from PBMC. This sample was taken from a study of identical twins (dated by TCRdb to between 2015 and 2016). As for the study more broadly: The study deep-sequenced TCR alpha and beta repertoires from monozygotic twins, unrelated adults of various ages and cord blood to test whether fetal clonotypes persist. To rule out contamination, replicate twin experiments were performed at different times with different library preparation protocols.

Measured from the cysteine to the phenylalanine, the CDR3 is 15 residues long. CDR3 DNA is the only sequence kept; it has 45 bases, read in frame from the first base. In the germline V gene, CDR1 corresponds to MNHEY and CDR2 to SVGEGT. Trimmed from V: 7 bases; trimmed from J: 2 bases; junction bases lacking a gene match: 8. The method was 5' RACE. Sequenced on an Illumina HiSeq 2000. A universal primer binding site was added through template switching, and the final cDNA carried a unique molecular identifier so that TCR cDNA molecules could be counted accurately. Specific primers in the conserved constant-segment region were used to synthesize first-strand cDNA for the TCR alpha and beta chains. To control for contamination, each cDNA library was double barcoded with a SMART-Mk sample barcode plus Illumina barcodes. TruSeq adapter sequences and Illumina sample barcodes were added in two successive PCR steps. Sequencing of the TCR alpha and beta cDNA libraries was done on the Illumina HiSeq platform using custom primers. Processing in the source paper ran as follows. Raw reads were processed with MiGEC to extract unique molecular identifiers, and MiXCR was used to determine CDR3 positions. Recombination models were inferred per individual with the repgenHMM and IGoR tools using an EM algorithm. The analysis of shared clonotypes was done with the tcR package in R, with sharing normalized by the product of cloneset sizes. Out-of-frame nonproductive sequences were analyzed to study raw recombination free of thymic and clonal selection effects. The raw public data were reprocessed by TCRdb itself: fastp quality trimming at Q25, MiXCR clonotype calling, in-frame beta chains only. Rows are combined by CDR3 protein, so each entry shows the most common genes and DNA. The V and J calls shown here were made by TCRdb, not taken from the authors' results. This sample has around 370,000 distinct CDR3 sequences in its table, and around 9.7% of those were observed once. The top ten clonotypes cover more than 8% of the sample.

What the research found in general, with its limitations: In monozygotic twins, out-of-frame TCR alpha sharing was systematically underestimated by recombination models, although the models agreed with sharing between unrelated individuals. Out-of-frame TCR alpha sequences shared between twins showed an excess of low generation-probability sequences compared with coincidental sharing between unrelated individuals. A weaker excess of twin sharing was found in beta out-of-frame sequences because the signal-to-noise ratio was lowered by fewer shared sequences. Zero-insertion analyses could be partly confounded by invariant T cells such as MAIT and iNKT, although diverse VJ usage argued against such confounding for most clonotypes. Fewer insertions were carried by abundant cord blood beta clonotypes; a weaker similar trend was observed in young adult naive repertoires, while no such trend was observed in memory repertoires. Because the same donors could not be followed over many years, conclusions were based on cross-sectional statistical analysis.

The sample comprised naive T cells sorted from blood. The sample's cell subset or site, from its label and the paper: cells isolated with a human naive T-cell isolation kit. This receptor was obtained from a woman in her forties or fifties in good health. Recombination linked TRBV6-2 or TRBV6-3 to TRBJ2-7; 10 central bases correspond to TRBD2. The CDR3 here reads CASNTPGLATYEQYF. The nucleotide sequence reads TGTGCCAGCAACACGCCGGGACTAGCGACCTACGAGCAGTACTTC.